This note documents a single T cell receptor beta chain sequence. Trimming removed 7 bases from V and 8 bases from J, with 14 bases in between. This CDR3 contains 12 residues. CDR1 and CDR2 from the germline V gene are MNHEY and SVGAGI. This sample was included in a study of blood T cell repertoires in COVID-19. Study in general: From T cells, B-cell-depleted T cells, or PBMCs came the material, which was cDNA or gDNA.

The method was immunoSEQ multiplex PCR; TCRdb's version includes in-frame clones alone and lacks a portion of them. Counted here are some 49,000 clones, roughly four fifths occurring once; the ten biggest clones make up around 2.5%. This sequence originates from a woman in her fifties or sixties with acute or convalescent COVID-19. The sample taken for sequencing was peripheral blood. This chain links TRBV6-5 with TRBJ1-2; D perhaps matches TRBD1 (5 bases). The CDR3 is CASNPGVGGYTF. The CDR3 DNA reads TGTGCCAGCAATCCGGGGGTCGGAGGCTACACCTTC.